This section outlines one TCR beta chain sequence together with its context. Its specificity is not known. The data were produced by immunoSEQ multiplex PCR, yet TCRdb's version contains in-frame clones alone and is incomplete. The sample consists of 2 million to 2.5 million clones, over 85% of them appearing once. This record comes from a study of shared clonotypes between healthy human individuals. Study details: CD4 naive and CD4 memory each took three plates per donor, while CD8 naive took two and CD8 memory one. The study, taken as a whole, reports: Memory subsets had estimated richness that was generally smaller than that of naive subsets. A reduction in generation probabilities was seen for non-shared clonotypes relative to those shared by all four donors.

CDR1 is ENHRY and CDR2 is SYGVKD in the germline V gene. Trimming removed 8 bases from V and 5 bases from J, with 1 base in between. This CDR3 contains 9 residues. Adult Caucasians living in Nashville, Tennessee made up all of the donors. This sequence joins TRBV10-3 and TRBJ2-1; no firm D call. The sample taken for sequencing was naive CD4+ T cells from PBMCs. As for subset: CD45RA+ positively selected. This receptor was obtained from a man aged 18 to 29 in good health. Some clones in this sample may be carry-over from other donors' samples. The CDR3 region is CAIHNEQFF. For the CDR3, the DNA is TGTGCCATCCACAATGAGCAGTTCTTC.